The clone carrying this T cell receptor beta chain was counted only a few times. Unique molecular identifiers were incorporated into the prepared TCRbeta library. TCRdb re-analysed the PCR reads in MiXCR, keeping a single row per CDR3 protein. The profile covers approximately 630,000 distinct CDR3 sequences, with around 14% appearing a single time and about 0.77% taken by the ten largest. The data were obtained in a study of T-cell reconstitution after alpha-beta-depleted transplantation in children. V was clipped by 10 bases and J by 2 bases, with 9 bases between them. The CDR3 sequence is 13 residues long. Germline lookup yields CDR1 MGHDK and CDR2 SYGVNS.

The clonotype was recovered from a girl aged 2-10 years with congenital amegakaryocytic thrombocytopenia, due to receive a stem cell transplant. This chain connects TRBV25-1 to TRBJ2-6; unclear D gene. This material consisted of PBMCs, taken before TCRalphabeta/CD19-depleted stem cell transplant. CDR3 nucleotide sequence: TGTGCCACCATGGGGACTGGGGCCAACGTCCTGACTTTC. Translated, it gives CATMGTGANVLTF. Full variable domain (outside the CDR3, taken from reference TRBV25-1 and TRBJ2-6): EADIYQTPRYLVIGTGKKITLECSQTMGHDKMYWYQQDPGMELHLIHYSYGVNSTEKGDLSSESTVSRIRTEHFPLTLESARPSHTSQYLCATMGTGANVLTFGAGSRLTVL.